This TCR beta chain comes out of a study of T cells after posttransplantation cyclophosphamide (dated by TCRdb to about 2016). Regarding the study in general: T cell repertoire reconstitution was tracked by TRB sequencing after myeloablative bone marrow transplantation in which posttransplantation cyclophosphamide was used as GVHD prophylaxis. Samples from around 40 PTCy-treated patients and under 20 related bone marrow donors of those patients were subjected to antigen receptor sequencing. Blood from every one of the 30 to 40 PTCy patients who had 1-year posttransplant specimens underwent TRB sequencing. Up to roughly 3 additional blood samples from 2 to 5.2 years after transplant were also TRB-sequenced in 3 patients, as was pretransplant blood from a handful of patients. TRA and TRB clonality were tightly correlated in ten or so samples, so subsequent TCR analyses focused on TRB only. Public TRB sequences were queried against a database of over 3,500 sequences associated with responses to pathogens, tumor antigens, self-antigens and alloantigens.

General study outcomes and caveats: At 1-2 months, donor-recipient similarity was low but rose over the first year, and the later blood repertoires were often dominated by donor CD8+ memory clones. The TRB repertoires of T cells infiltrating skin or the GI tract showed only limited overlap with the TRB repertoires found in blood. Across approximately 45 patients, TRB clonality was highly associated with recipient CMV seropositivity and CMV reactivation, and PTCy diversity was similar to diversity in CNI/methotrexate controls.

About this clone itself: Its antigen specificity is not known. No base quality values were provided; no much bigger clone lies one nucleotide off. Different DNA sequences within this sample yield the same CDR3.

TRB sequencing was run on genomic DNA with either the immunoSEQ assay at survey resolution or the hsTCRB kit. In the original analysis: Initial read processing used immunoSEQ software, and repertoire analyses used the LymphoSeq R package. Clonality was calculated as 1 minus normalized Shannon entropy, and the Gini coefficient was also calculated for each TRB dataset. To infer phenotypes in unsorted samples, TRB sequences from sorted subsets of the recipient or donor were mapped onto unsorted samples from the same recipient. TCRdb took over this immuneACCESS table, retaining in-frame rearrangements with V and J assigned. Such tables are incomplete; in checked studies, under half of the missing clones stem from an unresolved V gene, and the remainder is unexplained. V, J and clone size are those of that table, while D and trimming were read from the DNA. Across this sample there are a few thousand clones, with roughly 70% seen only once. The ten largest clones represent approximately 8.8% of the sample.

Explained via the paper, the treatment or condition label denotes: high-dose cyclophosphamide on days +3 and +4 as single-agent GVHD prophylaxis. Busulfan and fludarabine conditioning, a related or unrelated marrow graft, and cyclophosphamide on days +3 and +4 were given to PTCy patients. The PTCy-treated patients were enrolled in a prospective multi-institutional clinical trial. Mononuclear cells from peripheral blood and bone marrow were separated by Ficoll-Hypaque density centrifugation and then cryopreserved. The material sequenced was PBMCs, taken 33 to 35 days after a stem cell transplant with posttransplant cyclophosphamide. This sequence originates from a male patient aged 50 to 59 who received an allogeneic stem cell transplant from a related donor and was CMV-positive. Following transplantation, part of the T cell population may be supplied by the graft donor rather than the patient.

The DNA is as follows: TGTGCCAGCAGCGTAGGCCAGGGTCCTGGAAACACCATATATTTT. Translated, this gives CASSVGQGPGNTIYF. Rearrangement joined TRBV9 to TRBJ1-3; the D region possibly corresponds to TRBD1 (5 bases align). Trimming costs V 0 bases and J 2 bases, and their ends lie 9 bases apart. The CDR3 holds 15 amino acids from the cysteine to the phenylalanine. Solely the CDR3 DNA is kept, with 45 bases framed from the first base. The germline V gene specifies SGDLS as CDR1 and YYNGEE as CDR2.